This TCR beta chain was recorded in a study of T cell changes during pregnancy in multiple sclerosis. Clones were sequenced by immunoSEQ multiplex PCR, and TCRdb holds only the in-frame ones, with some missing. The sample shows about 20,000 clones, around 90% of them seen only once. In this sample, this clone turned up once. Looked up from germline, CDR1 is SGHAT and CDR2 is FQNNGV. The CDR3 is 15 amino acids. The ends lost 4 bases at V and 2 bases at J; junction bases unmatched: 6. The receptor's source is a female donor in good health, enrolled as a control in a pregnancy study. The chain couples TRBV11-2 to TRBJ2-7, with TRBD2 matching over 9 bases. The specimen was CD8+ T cells from peripheral blood mononuclear cells, collected in the third trimester of pregnancy. CDR3 loop: CASSSGTSRTYEQYF. The DNA for the CDR3 is TGTGCCAGCAGCTCCGGGACTAGCCGAACCTACGAGCAGTACTTC.